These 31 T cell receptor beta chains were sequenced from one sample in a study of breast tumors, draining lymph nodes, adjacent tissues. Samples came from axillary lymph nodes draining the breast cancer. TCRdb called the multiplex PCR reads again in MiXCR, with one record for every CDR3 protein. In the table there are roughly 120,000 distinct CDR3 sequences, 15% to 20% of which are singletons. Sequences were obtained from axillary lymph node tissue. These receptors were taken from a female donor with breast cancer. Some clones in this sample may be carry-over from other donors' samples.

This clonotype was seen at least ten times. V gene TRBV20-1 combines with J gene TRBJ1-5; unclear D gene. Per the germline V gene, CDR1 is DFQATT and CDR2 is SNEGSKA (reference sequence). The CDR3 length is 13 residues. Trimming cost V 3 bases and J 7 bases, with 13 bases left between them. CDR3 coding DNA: TGCAGTGCTAGGAGAGGGCAAGGGCAGCCCCAGCATTTT. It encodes CSARRGQGQPQHF.

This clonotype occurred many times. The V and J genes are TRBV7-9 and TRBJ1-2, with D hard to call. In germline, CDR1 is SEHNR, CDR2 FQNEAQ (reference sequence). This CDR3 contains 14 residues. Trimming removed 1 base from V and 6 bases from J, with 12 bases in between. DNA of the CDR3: TGTGCCAGCAGCTTAGTAGGCAGGAACAATGGCTACACCTTC. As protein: CASSLVGRNNGYTF.

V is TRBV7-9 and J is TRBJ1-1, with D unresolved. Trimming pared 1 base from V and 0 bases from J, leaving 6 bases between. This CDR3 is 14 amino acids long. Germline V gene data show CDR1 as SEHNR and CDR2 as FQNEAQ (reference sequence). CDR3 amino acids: CASSLGAVNTEAFF. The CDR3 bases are TGTGCCAGCAGCTTAGGGGCGGTGAACACTGAAGCTTTCTTT.

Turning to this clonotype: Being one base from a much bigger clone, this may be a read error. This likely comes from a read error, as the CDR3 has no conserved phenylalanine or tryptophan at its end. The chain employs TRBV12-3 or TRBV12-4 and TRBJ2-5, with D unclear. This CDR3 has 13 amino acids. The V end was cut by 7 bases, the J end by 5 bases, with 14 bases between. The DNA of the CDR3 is TGTGCCAGCAATCAGGACCTGGAGGAGACCCAGTACCTC. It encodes CASNQDLEETQYL.

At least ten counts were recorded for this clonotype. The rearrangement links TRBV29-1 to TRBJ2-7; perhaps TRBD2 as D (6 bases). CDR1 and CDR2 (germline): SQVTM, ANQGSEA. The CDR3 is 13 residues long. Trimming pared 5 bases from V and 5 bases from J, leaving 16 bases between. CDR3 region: CSVFIRGINEQYF. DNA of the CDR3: TGCAGCGTTTTTATCCGCGGGATCAACGAGCAGTACTTC.

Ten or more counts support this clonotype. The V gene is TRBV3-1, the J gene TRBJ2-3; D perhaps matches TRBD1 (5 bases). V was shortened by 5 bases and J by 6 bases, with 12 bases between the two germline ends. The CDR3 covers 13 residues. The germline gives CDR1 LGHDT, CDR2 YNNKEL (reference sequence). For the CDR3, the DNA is TGTGCCAGCAGCGCTCAGGGTTCCGATACGCAGTATTTT. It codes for CASSAQGSDTQYF.

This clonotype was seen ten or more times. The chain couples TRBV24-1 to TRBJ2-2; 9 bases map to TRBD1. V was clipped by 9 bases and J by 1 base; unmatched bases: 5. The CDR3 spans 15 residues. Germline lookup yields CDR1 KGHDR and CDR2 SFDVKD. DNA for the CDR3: TGTGCCACCGCTAAGGACAGGGGGAACACCGGGGAGCTGTTTTTT. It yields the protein CATAKDRGNTGELFF.

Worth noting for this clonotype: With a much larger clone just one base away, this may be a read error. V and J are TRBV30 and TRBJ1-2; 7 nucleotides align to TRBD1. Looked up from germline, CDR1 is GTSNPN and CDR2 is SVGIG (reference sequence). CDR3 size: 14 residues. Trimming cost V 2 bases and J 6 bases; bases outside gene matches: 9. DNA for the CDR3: TGTGCCTGGAGTTCGAACAGGGGCGTGGATGGCTACACCTTC. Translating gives CAWSSNRGVDGYTF.

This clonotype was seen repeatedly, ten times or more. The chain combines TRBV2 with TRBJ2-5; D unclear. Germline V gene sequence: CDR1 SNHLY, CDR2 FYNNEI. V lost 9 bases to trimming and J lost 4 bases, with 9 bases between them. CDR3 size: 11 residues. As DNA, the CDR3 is TGTGCCAGTTTACAATTAGAGACCCAGTACTTC. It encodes CASLQLETQYF. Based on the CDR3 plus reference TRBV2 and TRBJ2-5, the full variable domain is EPEVTQTPSHQVTQMGQEVILRCVPISNHLYFYWYRQILGQKVEFLVSFYNNEISEKSEIFDDQFSVERPDGSNFTLKIRSTKLEDSAMYFCASLQLETQYFGPGTRLLVL.

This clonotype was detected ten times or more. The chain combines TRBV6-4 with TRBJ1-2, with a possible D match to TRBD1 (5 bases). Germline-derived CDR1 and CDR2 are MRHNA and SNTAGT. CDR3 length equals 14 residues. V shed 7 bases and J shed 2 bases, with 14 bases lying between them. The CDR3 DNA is TGTGCCAGCATCCAACCGACAGCAAACTATGGCTACACCTTC. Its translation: CASIQPTANYGYTF.

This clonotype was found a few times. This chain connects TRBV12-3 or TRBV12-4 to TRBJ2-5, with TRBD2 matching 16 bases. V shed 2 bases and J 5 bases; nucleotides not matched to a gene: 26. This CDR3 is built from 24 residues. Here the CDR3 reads CASSLRFRRGGTGTSGRVGETQYF. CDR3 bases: TGTGCCAGCAGTTTACGCTTTAGAAGGGGGGGGACCGGGACTAGCGGGAGGGTCGGGGAGACCCAGTACTTC.

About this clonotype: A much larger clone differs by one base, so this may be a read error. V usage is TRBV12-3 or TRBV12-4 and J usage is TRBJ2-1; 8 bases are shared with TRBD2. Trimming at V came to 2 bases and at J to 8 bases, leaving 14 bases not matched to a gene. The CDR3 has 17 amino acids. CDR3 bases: TGTGCCAGCAGTTTAAATCCTACTAGCGGTACATACGATGAGCAGTTCTTC. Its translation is CASSLNPTSGTYDEQFF.

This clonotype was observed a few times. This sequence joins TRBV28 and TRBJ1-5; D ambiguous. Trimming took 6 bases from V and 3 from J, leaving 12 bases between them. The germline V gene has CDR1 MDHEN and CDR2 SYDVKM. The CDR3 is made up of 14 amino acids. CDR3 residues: CASSSGGPNQPQHF. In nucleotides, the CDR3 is TGTGCCAGCAGCTCAGGAGGTCCCAATCAGCCCCAGCATTTT.

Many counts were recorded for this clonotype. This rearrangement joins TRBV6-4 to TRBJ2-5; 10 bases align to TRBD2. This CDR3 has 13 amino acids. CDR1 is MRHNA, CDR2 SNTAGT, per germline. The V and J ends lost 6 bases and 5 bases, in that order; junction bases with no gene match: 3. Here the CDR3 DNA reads TGTGCCAGCAGCCTACTAGCGGGGGAGACCCAGTACTTC. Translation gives CASSLLAGETQYF.

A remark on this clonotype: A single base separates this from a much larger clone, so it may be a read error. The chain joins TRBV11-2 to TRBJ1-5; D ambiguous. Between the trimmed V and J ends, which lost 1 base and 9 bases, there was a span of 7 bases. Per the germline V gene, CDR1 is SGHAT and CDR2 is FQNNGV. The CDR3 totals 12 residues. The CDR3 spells CASSLAGRPQHF. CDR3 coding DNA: TGTGCCAGCAGCTTAGCTGGTCGGCCCCAGCATTTT.

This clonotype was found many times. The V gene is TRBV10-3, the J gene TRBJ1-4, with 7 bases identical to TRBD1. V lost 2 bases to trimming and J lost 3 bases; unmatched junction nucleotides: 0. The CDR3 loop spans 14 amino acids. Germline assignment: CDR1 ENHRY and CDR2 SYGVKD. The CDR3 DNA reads TGTGCCATCAGTGAGCAGGGGGCTAATGAAAAACTGTTTTTT. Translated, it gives CAISEQGANEKLFF.

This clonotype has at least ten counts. CDR3 nucleotides: TGTGCCAGCAGTTCTGGACCCCTCAATGAGCAGTTCTTC. It encodes CASSSGPLNEQFF. V gene TRBV7-3 combines with J gene TRBJ2-1; D gene uncertain. This CDR3 has 13 amino acids. Between the trimmed V and J ends, which lost 6 bases and 6 bases, there was a span of 12 bases. The germline V gene has CDR1 SGHTA and CDR2 FQGTGA.

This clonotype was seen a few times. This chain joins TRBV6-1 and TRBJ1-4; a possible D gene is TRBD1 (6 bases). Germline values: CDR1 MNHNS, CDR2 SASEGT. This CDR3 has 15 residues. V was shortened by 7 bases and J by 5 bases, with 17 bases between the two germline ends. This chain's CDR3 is CASNLGQTKNEKLFF. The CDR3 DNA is TGTGCCAGCAACCTAGGACAGACGAAAAATGAAAAACTGTTTTTT.

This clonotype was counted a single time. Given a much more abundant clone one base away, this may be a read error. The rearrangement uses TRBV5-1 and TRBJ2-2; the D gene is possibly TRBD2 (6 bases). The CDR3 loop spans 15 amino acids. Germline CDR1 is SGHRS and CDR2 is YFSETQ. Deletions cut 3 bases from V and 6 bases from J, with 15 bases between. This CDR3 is CASSSTGLGSGELFF. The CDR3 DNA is TGCGCCAGCAGCTCAACGGGACTGGGTTCCGGGGAGCTGTTTTTT.

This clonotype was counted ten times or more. CDR3 region: CASSARRDYYNEQYF. The CDR3 DNA is TGTGCCAGCAGCGCGCGCCGGGACTATTATAACGAGCAGTACTTC. The V call is TRBV7-2, the J call TRBJ2-7, with 7 nucleotides matching TRBD2. This CDR3 comprises 15 residues. V lost 5 bases and J lost 5; bases outside the gene matches: 12. Per germline, CDR1 SGHTA and CDR2 FQGNSA.

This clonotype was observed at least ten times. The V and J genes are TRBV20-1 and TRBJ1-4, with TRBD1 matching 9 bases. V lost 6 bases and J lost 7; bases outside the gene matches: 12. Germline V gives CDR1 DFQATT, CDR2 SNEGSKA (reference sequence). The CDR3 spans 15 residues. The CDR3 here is CSAHPGQGFSEKLFF. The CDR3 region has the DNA TGCAGTGCCCACCCGGGACAGGGTTTTTCTGAAAAACTGTTTTTT.

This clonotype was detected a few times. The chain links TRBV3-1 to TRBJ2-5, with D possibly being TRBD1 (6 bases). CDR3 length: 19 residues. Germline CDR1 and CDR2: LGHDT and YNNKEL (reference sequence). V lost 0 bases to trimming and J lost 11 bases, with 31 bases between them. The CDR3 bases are TGTGCCAGCAGCCAAGATGGATACCGAGAGAGAAAAGGAACAGGGCTTCAGTACTTC. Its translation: CASSQDGYRERKGTGLQYF.

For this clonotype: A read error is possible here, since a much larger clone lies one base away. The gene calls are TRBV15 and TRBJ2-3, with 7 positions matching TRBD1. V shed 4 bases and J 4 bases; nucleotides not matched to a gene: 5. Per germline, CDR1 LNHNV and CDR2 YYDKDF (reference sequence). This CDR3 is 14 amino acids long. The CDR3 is CATSTRTGADTQYF. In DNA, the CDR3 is TGTGCCACCAGCACTAGGACAGGCGCAGATACGCAGTATTTT.

The CDR3: CASGGQGANQPQYF. DNA of the CDR3: TGTGCCAGCGGGGGACAAGGGGCCAATCAGCCCCAGTATTTT. This chain uses TRBV27 with TRBJ1-5; a weak D match, TRBD1 (6 bases). The better agreement between TRBJ2-3 and the DNA end casts doubt on the J call. CDR1 is MNHEY and CDR2 is SMNVEV in the germline V gene (reference sequence). The CDR3 contains 14 residues.

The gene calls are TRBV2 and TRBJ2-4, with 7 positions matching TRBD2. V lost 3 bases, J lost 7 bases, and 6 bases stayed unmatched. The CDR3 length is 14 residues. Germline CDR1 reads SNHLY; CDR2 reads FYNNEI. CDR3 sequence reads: CASSDPRELNIQYF. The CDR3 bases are TGTGCCAGCAGTGATCCGCGGGAGTTGAACATTCAGTACTTC.

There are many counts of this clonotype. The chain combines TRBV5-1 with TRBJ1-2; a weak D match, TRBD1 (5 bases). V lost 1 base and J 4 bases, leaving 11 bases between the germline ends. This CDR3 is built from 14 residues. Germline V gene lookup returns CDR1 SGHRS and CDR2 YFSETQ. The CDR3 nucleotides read TGCGCCAGCAGCTTGTCGGCGGGACTCTATGGCTACACCTTC. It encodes CASSLSAGLYGYTF.

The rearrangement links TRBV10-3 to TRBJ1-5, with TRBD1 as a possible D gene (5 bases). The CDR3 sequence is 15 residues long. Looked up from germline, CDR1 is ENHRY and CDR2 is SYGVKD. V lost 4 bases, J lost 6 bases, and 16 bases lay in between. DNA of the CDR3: TGTGCCATCAGTGCGAATCAGGGTAAGGGTCAGCCCCAGCATTTT. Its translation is CAISANQGKGQPQHF.

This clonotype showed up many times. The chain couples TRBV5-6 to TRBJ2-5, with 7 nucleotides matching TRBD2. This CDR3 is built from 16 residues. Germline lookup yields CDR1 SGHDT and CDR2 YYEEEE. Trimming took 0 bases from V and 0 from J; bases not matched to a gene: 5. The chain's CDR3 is CASSLGAGRDQETQYF. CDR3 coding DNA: TGTGCCAGCAGCTTGGGAGCGGGACGCGACCAAGAGACCCAGTACTTC.

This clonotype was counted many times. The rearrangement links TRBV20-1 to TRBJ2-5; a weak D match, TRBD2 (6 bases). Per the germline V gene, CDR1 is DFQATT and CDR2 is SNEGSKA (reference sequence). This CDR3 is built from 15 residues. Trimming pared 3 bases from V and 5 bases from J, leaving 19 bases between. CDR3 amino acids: CSASPSGTRRETQYF. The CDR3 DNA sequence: TGCAGTGCTAGCCCTTCCGGGACTCGGAGGGAGACCCAGTACTTC.

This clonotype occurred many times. In nucleotides, the CDR3 is TGTGCCAGCAGAAGCTCATTCCGGGACACCCGGGTGGGCCGGCGGGCCTATGGCTACACCTTC. Its protein product is CASRSSFRDTRVGRRAYGYTF. V and J are TRBV6-5 and TRBJ1-2, with a weak D call TRBD1 (6 bases). Germline loops: CDR1 MNHEY, CDR2 SVGAGI. The CDR3 runs 21 residues. V was pared by 6 bases and J by 4 bases, with 36 bases between.

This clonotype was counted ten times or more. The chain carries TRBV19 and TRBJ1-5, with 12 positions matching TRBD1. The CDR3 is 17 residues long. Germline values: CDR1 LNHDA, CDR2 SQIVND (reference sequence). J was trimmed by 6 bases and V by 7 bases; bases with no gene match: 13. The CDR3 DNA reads TGTGCCAGTAAGACGACCGGGACAGGGGGCCCCAGTCAGCCCCAGCATTTT. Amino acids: CASKTTGTGGPSQPQHF.